This TCR beta chain was captured in a study of blood T cell repertoires in COVID-19. The overall study: Acute and convalescent COVID-19 samples came from the United States, Italy and Spain. Nucleic acid was either cDNA or gDNA, and it came from T cells, B-cell-depleted T cells, or PBMCs.

CDR1 and CDR2 (germline): SGHTA, FQGNSA. CDR3 size: 15 residues. Trimming stripped 5 bases from V and 2 bases from J, with 15 bases between. Enrollment of patients from Seattle took place during active infection, with longitudinal follow-up. Authors' processing steps: Estimated nucleated cell counts came from reference gene primer amplification. Sequencing used immunoSEQ multiplex PCR; TCRdb keeps in-frame clones, though not all of them. V and J calls and clone size are given by that table; D and trimming were obtained from the DNA. The sample records 150,000 or so clones, approximately 83% being singletons.

This TCR came from an older woman with COVID-19, enrolled during active disease. The source material was peripheral blood. This rearrangement joins TRBV7-2 to TRBJ1-1, with D possibly being TRBD1 (5 bases). The CDR3 sequence is CASSPQGRSNTEAFF. The CDR3 DNA follows: TGTGCCAGCAGCCCCCAGGGTCGGAGTAACACTGAAGCTTTCTTT.